These T cell receptor beta chains were read from a single sample in a study of human T cells and chemical hapten exposure. TCRdb called the RACE reads again in MiXCR, with one record for every CDR3 protein. This sample yields about 160,000 distinct CDR3 sequences, of which around a quarter are seen a single time; 2.1% belongs to the top ten. The starting material was whole blood, obtained in connection with sensitization to the hapten diphenylcyclopropenone (DPC). The receptors derive from a young woman with alopecia areata. Some clones in this sample may be carry-over from other donors' samples. The CDR3 runs from the conserved cysteine through the conserved F or W. D genes are given only for firm matches. Only part of the rows carry a size: once, few, many, or a class if the clone is expanded.

NA	TRBJ1-6	NA	TRBV7-2	TGTGCCAGCAGCTTAGAACTGGGGAATTCACCCCTCCACTTT	CASSLELGNSPLHF
NA	TRBJ2-7	TRBD1	TRBV7-9	TGTGCCAGCAGCCCCAGGGACAGGGCTTGGGAGCAGTACTTC	CASSPRDRAWEQYF
few	TRBJ2-1	TRBD2	TRBV4-1	TGCGCCAGCAGCCAGTTACATAGCGGGGGGGCTTACGAGCAGTTCTTC	CASSQLHSGGAYEQFF
NA	TRBJ1-4	NA	TRBV7-3	TGTGCCAGCAGCTTAACGCCGGTCACTAATGAAAAACTGTTTTTT	CASSLTPVTNEKLFF
NA	TRBJ1-5	NA	TRBV5-1	TGCGCCAGCAGCTTGGATCCAGGACAGACTAATCAGCCCCAGCATTTT	CASSLDPGQTNQPQHF
NA	TRBJ1-5	TRBD1	TRBV6-6	TGTGCCAGCAGCCCAAGACAGGGAAGTCAGCCCCAGCATTTT	CASSPRQGSQPQHF
NA	TRBJ2-3	TRBD1	TRBV6-1	TGTGCCAGCAGTGTCTGGACAGGGGGCGATTCAGATACGCAGTATTTT	CASSVWTGGDSDTQYF
few	TRBJ2-7	TRBD2	TRBV7-2	TGTGCCAGCAGCTTCAACCCGGGACTAGCGGGATCCTACGAGCAGTACTTC	CASSFNPGLAGSYEQYF
few	TRBJ1-1	NA	TRBV4-2	TGTGCCAGCAGCCAAGGTGTCGGGCCGCTCAAAGCTTTCTTT	CASSQGVGPLKAFF
few	TRBJ2-7	NA	TRBV28	TGTGCCAGCAGTCCCCCAACTAGCCGTAACTACGAGCAGTACTTC	CASSPPTSRNYEQYF
few	TRBJ2-1	TRBD2	TRBV24-1	TGTGCCACCAGTGATTCGGGACTAGCGGACAATGAGCAGTTCTTC	CATSDSGLADNEQFF
NA	TRBJ1-2	NA	TRBV29-1	TGCAGCGTGATAGCCTCCCCGGGATATGGCTACACCTTC	CSVIASPGYGYTF
NA	TRBJ2-1	NA	TRBV10-3	TGTGCCATCAGTGAGGGGGGCGGTGAGCAGTTCTTC	CAISEGGGEQFF
few	TRBJ2-7	TRBD2	TRBV27	TGTGCCAGCAGTTTCCGACTAGCGGGAGCCCACGAGCAGTACTTC	CASSFRLAGAHEQYF
NA	TRBJ2-1	TRBD1	TRBV9	TGTGCCAGCAGCGTTCGGGACAGCACGGCGGGTGAGCAGTTCTTC	CASSVRDSTAGEQFF